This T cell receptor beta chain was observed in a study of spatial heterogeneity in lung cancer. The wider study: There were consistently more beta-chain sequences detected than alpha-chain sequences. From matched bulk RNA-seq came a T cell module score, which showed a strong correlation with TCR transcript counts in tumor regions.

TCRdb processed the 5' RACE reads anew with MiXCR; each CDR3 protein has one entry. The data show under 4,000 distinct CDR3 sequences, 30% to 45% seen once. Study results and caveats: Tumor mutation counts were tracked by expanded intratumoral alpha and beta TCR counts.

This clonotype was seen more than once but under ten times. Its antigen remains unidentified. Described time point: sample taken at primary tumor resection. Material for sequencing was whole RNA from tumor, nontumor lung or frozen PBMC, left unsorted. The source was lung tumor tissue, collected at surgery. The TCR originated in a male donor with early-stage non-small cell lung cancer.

CDR3 protein: CASSARGPNIQYF. DNA for the CDR3: TGTGCCAGCAGCGCGCGGGGTCCAAACATTCAGTACTTC. This chain joins TRBV3-1 and TRBJ2-4, with D possibly TRBD2 on 6 matching bases. Germline V gene data show CDR1 as LGHDT and CDR2 as YNNKEL (reference sequence). With 5 bases removed from V and 6 bases from J, the gap between germline ends came to 11 bases. The CDR3 is 13 residues long.